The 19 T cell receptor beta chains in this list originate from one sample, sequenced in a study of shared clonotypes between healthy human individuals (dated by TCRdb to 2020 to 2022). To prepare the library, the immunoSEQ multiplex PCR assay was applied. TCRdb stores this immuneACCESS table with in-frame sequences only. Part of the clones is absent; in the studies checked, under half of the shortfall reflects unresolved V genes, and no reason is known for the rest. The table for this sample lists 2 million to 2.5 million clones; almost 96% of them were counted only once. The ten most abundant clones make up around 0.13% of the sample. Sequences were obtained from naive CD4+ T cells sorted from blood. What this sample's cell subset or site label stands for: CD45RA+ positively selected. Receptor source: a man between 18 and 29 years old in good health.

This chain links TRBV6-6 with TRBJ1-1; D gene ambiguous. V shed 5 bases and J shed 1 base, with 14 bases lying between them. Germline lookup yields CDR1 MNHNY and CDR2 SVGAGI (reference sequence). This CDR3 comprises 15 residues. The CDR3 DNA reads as TGTGCCAGCAGTCAGATAACCGCGGGGAACACTGAAGCTTTCTTT. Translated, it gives CASSQITAGNTEAFF.

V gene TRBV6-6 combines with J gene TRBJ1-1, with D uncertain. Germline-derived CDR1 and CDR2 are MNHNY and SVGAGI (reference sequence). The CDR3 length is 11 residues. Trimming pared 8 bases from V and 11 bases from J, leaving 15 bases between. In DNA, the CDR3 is TGTGCCAGCCATTTTGCGGCAGTGGCTTTCTTT. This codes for CASHFAAVAFF.

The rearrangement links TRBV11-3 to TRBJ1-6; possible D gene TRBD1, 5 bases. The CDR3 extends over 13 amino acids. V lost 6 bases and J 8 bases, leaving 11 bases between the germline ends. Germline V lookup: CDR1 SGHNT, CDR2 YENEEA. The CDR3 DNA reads TGTGCCAGCAGTTACGGGGGGGATTCACCCCTCCACTTT. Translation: CASSYGGDSPLHF.

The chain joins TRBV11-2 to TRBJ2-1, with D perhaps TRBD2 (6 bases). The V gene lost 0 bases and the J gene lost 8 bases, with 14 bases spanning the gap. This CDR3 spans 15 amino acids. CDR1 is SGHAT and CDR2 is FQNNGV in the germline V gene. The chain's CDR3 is CASSLEIAVTDEQFF. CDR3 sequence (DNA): TGTGCCAGCAGCTTAGAAATAGCGGTCACGGATGAGCAGTTCTTC. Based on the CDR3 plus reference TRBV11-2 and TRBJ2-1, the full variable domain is EAGVAQSPRYKIIEKRQSVAFWCNPISGHATLYWYQQILGQGPKLLIQFQNNGVVDDSQLPKDRFSAERLKGVDSTLKIQPAKLEDSAVYLCASSLEIAVTDEQFFGPGTRLTVL.

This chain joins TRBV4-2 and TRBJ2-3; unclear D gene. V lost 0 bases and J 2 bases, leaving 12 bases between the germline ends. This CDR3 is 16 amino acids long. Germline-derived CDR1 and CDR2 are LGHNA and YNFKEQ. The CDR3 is CASSQDRYDYTDTQYF. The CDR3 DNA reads TGTGCCAGCAGCCAAGATAGGTACGATTACACAGATACGCAGTATTTT.

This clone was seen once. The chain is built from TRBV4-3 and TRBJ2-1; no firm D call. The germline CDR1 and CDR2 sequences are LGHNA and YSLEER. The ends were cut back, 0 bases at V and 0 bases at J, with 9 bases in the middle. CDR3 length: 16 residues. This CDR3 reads CASSQDLEASYNEQFF. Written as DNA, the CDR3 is TGCGCCAGCAGCCAAGATCTAGAGGCCTCCTACAATGAGCAGTTCTTC.

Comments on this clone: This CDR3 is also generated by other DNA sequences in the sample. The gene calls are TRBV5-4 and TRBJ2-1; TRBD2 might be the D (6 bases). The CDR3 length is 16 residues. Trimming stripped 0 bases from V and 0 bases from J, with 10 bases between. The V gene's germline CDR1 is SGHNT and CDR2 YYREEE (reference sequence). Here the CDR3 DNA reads TGTGCCAGCAGCTTGGGAGGTAGCGGCTCCTACAATGAGCAGTTCTTC. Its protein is CASSLGGSGSYNEQFF. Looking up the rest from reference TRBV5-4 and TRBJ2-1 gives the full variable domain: ETGVTQSPTHLIKTRGQQVTLRCSSQSGHNTVSWYQQALGQGPQFIFQYYREEENGRGNFPPRFSGLQFPNYSSELNVNALELDDSALYLCASSLGGSGSYNEQFFGPGTRLTVL.

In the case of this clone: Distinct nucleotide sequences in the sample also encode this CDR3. DNA for the CDR3: TGCGCCAGCAGCTTGGGCAACACCGGGGAGCTGTTTTTT. The encoded protein is CASSLGNTGELFF. This chain connects TRBV5-1 to TRBJ2-2; D gene ambiguous. The germline V gene encodes CDR1 SGHRS and CDR2 YFSETQ. This CDR3 has 13 residues. V lost 0 bases and J 2 bases, leaving 2 bases between the germline ends.

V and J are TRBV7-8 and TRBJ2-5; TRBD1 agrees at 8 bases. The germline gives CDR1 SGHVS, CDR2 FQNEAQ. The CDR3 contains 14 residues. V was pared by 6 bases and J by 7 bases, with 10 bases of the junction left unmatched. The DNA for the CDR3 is TGTGCCAGCAGTTCAGGACAGGGAGGTGGGACCCAGTACTTC. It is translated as CASSSGQGGGTQYF.

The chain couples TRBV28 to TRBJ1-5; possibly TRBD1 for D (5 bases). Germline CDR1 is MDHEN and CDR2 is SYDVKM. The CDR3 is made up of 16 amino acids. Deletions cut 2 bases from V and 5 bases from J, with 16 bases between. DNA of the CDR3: TGTGCCAGCAGTTTAACGGCCAGGGTAGATGATCAGCCCCAGCATTTT. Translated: CASSLTARVDDQPQHF.

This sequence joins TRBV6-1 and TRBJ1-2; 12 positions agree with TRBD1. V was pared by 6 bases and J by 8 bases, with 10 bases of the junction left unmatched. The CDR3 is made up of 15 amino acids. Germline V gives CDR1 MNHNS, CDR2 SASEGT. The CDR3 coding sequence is TGTGCCAGCAGCTGGGACAGGGGGCTCGGTGGGGGCTACACCTTC. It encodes CASSWDRGLGGGYTF.

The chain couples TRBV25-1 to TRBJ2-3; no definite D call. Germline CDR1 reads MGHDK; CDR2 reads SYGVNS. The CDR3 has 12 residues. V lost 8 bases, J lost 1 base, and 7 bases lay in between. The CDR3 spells CASAARTDTQYF. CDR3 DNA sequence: TGTGCCAGCGCGGCACGCACAGATACGCAGTATTTT.

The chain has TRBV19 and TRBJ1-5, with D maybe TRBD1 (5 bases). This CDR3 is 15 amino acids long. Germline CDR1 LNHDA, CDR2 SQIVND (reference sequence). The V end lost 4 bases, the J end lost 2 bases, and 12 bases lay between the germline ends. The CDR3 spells CASSTQGLGNQPQHF. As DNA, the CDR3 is TGTGCCAGTAGTACCCAGGGACTGGGCAATCAGCCCCAGCATTTT. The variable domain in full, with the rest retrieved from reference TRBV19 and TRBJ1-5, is DGGITQSPKYLFRKEGQNVTLSCEQNLNHDAMYWYRQDPGQGLRLIYYSQIVNDFQKGDIAEGYSVSREKKESFPLTVTSAQKNPTAFYLCASSTQGLGNQPQHFGDGTRLSIL.

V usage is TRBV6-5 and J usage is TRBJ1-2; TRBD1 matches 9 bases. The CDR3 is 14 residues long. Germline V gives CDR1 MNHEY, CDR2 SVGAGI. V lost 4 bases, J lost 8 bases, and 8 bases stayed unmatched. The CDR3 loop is CASSSPGQGNGYTF. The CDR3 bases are TGTGCCAGCAGTTCTCCGGGACAGGGTAACGGCTACACCTTC.

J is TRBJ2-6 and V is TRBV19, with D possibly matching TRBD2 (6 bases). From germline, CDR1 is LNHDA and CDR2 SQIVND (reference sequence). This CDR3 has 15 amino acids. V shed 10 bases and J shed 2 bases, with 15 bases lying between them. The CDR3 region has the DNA TGTGCCACCTCCAACGGCGGGGCTGGGGCCAACGTCCTGACTTTC. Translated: CATSNGGAGANVLTF. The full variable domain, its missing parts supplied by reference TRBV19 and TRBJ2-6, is DGGITQSPKYLFRKEGQNVTLSCEQNLNHDAMYWYRQDPGQGLRLIYYSQIVNDFQKGDIAEGYSVSREKKESFPLTVTSAQKNPTAFYLCATSNGGAGANVLTFGAGSRLTVL.

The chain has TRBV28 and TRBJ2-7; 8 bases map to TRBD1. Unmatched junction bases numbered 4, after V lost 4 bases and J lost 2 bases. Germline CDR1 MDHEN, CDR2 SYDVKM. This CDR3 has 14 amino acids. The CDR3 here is CASSSGQDPYEQYF. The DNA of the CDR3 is TGTGCCAGCAGTTCGGGACAGGATCCCTACGAGCAGTACTTC.

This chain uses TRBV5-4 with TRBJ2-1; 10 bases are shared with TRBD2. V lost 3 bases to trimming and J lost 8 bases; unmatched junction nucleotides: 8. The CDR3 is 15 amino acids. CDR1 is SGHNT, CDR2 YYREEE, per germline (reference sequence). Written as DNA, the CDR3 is TGTGCCAGCAGCTCTAGCGGGAGTGTGATCGATGAGCAGTTCTTC. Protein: CASSSSGSVIDEQFF.

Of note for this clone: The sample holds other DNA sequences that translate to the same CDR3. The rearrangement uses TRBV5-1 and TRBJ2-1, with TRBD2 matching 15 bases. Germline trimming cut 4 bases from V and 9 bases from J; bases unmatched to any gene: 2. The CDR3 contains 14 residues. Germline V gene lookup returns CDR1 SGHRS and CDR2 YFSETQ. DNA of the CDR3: TGCGCCAGCAGCCCGGGACTAGCGGGAGGTGAGCAGTTCTTC. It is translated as CASSPGLAGGEQFF.

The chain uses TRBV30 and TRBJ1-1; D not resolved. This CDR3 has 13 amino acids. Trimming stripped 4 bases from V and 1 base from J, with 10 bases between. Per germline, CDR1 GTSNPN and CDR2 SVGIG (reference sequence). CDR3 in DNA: TGTGCCTGGAAGGTTGTTACGAACACTGAAGCTTTCTTT. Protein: CAWKVVTNTEAFF.